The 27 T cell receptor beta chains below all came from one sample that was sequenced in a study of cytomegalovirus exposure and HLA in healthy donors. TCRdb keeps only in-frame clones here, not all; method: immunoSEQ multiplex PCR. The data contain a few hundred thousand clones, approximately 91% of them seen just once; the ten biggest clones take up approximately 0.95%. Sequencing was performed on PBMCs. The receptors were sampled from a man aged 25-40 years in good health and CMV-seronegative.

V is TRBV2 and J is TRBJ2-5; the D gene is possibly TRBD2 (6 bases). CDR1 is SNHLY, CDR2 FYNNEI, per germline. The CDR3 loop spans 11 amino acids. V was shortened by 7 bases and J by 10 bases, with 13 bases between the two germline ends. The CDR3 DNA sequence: TGTGCCAGCACCGGGGGACTCCACCAGTACTTC. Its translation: CASTGGLHQYF.

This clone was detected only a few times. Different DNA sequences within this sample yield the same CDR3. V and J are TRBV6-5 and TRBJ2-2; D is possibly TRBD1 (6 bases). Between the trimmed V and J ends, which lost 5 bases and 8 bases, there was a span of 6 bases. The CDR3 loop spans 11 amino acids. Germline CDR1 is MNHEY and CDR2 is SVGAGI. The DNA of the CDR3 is TGTGCCAGCAGTCAGGGGGGGGAGCTGTTTTTT. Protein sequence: CASSQGGELFF.

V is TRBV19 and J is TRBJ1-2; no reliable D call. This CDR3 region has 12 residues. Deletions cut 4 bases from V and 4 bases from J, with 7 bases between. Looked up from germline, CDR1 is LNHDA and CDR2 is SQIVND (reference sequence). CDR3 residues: CASSTRGYGYTF. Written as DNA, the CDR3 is TGTGCCAGTAGTACTCGGGGCTATGGCTACACCTTC.

This CDR3 is CSVKLLMNTEAFF. The CDR3 DNA sequence: TGCAGCGTTAAACTGCTGATGAACACTGAAGCTTTCTTT. This chain connects TRBV29-1 to TRBJ1-1; D not resolved. This CDR3 contains 13 residues. Germline assignment: CDR1 SQVTM and CDR2 ANQGSEA. Trimming took off 5 bases at V and 0 bases at J, with 10 bases between the two ends.

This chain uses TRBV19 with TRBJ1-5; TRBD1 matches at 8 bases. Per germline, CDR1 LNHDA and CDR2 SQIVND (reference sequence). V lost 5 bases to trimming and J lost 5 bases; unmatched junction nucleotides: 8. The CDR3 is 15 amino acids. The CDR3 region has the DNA TGTGCCAGTAGTCTCCGGGACAGGCGGGATCAGCCCCAGCATTTT. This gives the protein CASSLRDRRDQPQHF.

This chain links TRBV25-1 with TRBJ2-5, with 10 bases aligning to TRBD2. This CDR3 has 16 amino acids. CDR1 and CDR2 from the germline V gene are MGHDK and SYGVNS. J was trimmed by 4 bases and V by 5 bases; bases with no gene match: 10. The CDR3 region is CASSRRAGGRRETQYF. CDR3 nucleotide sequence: TGTGCCAGCAGTAGAAGAGCGGGGGGGCGGCGAGAGACCCAGTACTTC.

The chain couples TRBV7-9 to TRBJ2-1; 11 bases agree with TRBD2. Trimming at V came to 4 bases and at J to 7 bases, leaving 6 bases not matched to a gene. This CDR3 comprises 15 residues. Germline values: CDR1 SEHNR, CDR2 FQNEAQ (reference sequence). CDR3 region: CASSSASGGWNEQFF. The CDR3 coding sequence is TGTGCCAGCAGCTCTGCTAGCGGGGGGTGGAATGAGCAGTTCTTC.

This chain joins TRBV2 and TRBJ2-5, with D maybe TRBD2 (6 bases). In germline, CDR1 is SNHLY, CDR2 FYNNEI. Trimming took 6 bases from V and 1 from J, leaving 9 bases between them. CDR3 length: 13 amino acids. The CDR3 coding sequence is TGTGCCAGCAGACGGGACTTCCAAGAGACCCAGTACTTC. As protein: CASRRDFQETQYF. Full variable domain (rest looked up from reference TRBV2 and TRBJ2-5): EPEVTQTPSHQVTQMGQEVILRCVPISNHLYFYWYRQILGQKVEFLVSFYNNEISEKSEIFDDQFSVERPDGSNFTLKIRSTKLEDSAMYFCASRRDFQETQYFGPGTRLLVL.

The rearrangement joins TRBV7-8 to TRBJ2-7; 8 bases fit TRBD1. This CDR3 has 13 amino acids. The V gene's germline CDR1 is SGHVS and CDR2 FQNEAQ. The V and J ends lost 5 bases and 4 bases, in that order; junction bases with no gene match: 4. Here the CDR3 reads CASSGDRGYEQYF. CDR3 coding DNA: TGTGCCAGCAGCGGAGACAGGGGATACGAGCAGTACTTC.

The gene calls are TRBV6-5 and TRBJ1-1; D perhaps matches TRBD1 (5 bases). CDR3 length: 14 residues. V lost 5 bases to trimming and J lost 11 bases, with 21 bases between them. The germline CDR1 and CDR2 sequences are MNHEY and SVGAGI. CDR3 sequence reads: CASSESLSGTWAFF. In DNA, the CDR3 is TGTGCCAGCAGTGAAAGCCTTAGCGGGACTTGGGCTTTCTTT.

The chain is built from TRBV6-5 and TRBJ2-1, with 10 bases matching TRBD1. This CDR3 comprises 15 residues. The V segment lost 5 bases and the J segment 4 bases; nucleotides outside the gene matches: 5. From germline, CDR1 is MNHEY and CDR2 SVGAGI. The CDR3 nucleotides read TGTGCCAGCAGTAATGACAGGGGGCAATACAATGAGCAGTTCTTC. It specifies CASSNDRGQYNEQFF.

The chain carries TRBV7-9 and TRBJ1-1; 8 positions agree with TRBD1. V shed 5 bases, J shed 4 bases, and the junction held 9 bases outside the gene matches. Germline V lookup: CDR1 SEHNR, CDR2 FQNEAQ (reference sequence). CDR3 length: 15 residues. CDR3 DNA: TGTGCCAGCAGCGCCAGGACAGGGACCGGCACTGAAGCTTTCTTT. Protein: CASSARTGTGTEAFF. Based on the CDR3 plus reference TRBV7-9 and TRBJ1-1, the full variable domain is DTGVSQNPRHKITKRGQNVTFRCDPISEHNRLYWYRQTLGQGPEFLTYFQNEAQLEKSRLLSDRFSAERPKGSFSTLEIQRTEQGDSAMYLCASSARTGTGTEAFFGQGTRLTVV.

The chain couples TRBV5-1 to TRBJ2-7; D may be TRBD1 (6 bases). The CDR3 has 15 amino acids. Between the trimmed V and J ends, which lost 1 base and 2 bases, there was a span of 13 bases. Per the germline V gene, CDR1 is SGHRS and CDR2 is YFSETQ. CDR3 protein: CASSLRADSTYEQYF. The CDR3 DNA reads TGCGCCAGCAGCTTGAGGGCGGACAGTACCTACGAGCAGTACTTC. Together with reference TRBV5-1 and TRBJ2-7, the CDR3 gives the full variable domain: KAGVTQTPRYLIKTRGQQVTLSCSPISGHRSVSWYQQTPGQGLQFLFEYFSETQRNKGNFPGRFSGRQFSNSRSEMNVSTLELGDSALYLCASSLRADSTYEQYFGPGTRLTVT.

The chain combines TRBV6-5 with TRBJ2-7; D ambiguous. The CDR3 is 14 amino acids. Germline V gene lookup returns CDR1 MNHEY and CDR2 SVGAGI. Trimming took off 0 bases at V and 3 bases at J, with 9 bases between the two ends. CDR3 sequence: CASSYSAADYEQYF. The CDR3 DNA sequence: TGTGCCAGCAGTTACTCGGCCGCGGACTACGAGCAGTACTTC.

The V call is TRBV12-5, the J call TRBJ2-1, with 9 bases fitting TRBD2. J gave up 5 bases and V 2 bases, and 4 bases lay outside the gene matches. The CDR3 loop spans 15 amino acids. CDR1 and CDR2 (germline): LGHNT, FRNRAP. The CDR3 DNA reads TGTGCTAGTGGTTTGTTAGCGGGGGCGAACAATGAGCAGTTCTTC. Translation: CASGLLAGANNEQFF.

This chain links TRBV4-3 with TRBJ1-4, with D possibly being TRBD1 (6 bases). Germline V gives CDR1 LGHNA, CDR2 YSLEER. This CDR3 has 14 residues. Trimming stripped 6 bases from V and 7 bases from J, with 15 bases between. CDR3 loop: CASRRTGLSEKLFF. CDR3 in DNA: TGCGCCAGCAGACGAACAGGGTTGAGTGAAAAACTGTTTTTT.

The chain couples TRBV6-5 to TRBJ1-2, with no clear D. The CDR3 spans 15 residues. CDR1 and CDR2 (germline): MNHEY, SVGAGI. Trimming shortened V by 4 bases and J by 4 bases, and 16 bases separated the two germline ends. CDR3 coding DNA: TGTGCCAGCAGTTCCCCAGGACTGGGAAGCTATGGCTACACCTTC. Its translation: CASSSPGLGSYGYTF.

DNA of the CDR3: TGCGCCAGCAGACCCGGGACAGATTATATGTATGGCTACACCTTC. Translating it yields CASRPGTDYMYGYTF. V and J are TRBV5-1 and TRBJ1-2, with 7 bases identical to TRBD1. Trimming removed 5 bases from V and 5 bases from J; junction bases left unmatched: 12. Per the germline V gene, CDR1 is SGHRS and CDR2 is YFSETQ. The CDR3 consists of 15 residues.

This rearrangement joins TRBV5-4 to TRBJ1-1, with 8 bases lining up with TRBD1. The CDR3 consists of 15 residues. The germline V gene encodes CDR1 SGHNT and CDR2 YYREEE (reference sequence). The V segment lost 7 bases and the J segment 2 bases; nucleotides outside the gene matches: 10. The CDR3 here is CASHDRTGLNTEAFF. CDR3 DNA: TGTGCCAGCCATGACAGGACAGGGTTAAACACTGAAGCTTTCTTT.

CDR3 sequence: CAAGIYNQPQHF. The CDR3, as DNA: TGTGCCGCCGGGATTTACAATCAGCCCCAGCATTTT. The V and J genes are TRBV27 and TRBJ1-5; D unresolved. CDR3 length equals 12 residues. Per the germline V gene, CDR1 is MNHEY and CDR2 is SMNVEV (reference sequence). Trimming left V 11 bases short and J 3 bases short, with 11 bases between.

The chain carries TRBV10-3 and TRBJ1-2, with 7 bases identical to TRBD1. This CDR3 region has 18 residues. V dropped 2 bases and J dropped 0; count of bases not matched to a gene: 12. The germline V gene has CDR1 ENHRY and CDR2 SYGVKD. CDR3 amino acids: CAISERAGRGGPNYGYTF. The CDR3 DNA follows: TGTGCCATCAGTGAGCGGGCAGGGAGAGGGGGCCCTAACTATGGCTACACCTTC.

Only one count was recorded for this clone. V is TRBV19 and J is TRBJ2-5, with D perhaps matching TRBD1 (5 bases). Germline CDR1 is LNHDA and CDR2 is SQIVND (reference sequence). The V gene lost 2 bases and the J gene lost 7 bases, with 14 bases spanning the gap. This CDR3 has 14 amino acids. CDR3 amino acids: CASSITQGMWTQYF. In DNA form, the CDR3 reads TGTGCCAGTAGTATAACGCAGGGAATGTGGACCCAGTACTTC.

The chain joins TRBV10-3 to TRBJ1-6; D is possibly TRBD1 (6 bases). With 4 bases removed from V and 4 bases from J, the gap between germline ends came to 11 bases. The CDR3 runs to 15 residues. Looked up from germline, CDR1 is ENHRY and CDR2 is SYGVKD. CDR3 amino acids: CAISVEDSYNSPLHF. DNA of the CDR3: TGTGCCATCAGTGTAGAGGACAGTTATAATTCACCCCTCCACTTT.

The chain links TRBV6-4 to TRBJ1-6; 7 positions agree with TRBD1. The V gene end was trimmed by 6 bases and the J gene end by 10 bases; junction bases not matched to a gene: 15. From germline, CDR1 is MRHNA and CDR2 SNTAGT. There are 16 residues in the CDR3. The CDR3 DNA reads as TGTGCCAGCAGAGTGGACAGGACCATCAGTGGATCACCCCTCCACTTT. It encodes CASRVDRTISGSPLHF.

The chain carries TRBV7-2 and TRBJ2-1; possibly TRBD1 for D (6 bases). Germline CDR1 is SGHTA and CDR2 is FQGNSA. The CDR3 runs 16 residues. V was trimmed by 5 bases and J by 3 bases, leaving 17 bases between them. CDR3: CASSPLTGSRYNEQFF. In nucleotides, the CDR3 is TGTGCCAGCAGCCCCCTAACAGGGTCGCGCTACAATGAGCAGTTCTTC.

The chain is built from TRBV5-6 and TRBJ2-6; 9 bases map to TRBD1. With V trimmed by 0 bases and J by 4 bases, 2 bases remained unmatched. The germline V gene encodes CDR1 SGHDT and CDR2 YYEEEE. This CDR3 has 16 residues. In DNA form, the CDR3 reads TGTGCCAGCAGCTTGGGGACAGGGGACGGGGCCAACGTCCTGACTTTC. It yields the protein CASSLGTGDGANVLTF.

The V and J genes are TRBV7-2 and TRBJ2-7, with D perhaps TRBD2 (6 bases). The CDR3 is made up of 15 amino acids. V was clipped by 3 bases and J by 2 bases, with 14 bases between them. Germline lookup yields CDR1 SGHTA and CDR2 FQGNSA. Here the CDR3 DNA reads TGTGCCAGCAGCTTTGGACTAACCCCTCCCTACGAGCAGTACTTC. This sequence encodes CASSFGLTPPYEQYF.